This T cell receptor beta chain was captured in a study of T-cell memory formation after mild COVID-19 (dated by TCRdb to 2020 to 2023). For the study in its entirety: TCR sequence clusters from the two donors were largely donor specific. In a couple of donors, T-cell clones that expanded and contracted after mild COVID-19 were followed by sequencing TCRalpha and TCRbeta repertoires longitudinally. Two young, previously healthy adult volunteers, one female and one male, were included in the cohort.

Overall study outcomes, separate from this receptor: The second-wave clones that peaked on day 37 were not confirmed to be SARS-CoV-2 specific. From day 15 to 85, contracting clones showed balanced CD4/CD8 phenotypes, whereas a second wave of clones that expanded from day 15 to 37 leaned towards CD4+. The study included only a couple of mild cases, and larger cohorts that include severe cases with pre-infection samples were judged to be necessary. Contracting CD4+ clones turned up mainly in the CM and EM memory subsets, whereas EMRA was where CD8+ clones were enriched. Some responding clones were detected in pre-infection memory, which suggested that pre-existing cross-reactive memory T cells had joined the SARS-CoV-2 response.

The CDR3 runs 14 amino acids, cysteine and phenylalanine included. The CDR3 DNA has 42 bases and is translated from base 1. Between the V and J ends, shortened by 2 bases and 3 bases respectively, the junction contains 7 bases. The germline V gene (reference sequence) yields LNHDA for CDR1 and SQIVND for CDR2. Instrument used: Illumina NovaSeq 6000. TCRalpha and TCRbeta cDNA libraries were built by 5'RACE with constant-segment primers, adding sample barcodes and unique molecular identifiers. Trizol reagent was used to extract RNA from every sample. Libraries were amplified in two PCR steps, with a second sample barcode and Illumina TruSeq adapters added in the second step. Sequencing of the libraries was done on an Illumina NovaSeq, producing 2 x 150 bp paired-end reads. From the authors' description of their analysis: Reads were demultiplexed and collapsed into UMI-guided consensus sequences with migec v1.2.7. Using mixcr v2.1.11, the UMI consensuses were aligned to TRA and TRB V and J templates and assembled into clonotypes. Clonotypes were classified as expanded or contracted when called significant by both edgeR and NoisET, with noise models trained on biological replicates. edgeR calls used a false discovery rate-adjusted p below 0.01 and a log2 fold-change threshold of 1. As an exploratory analysis of dynamics, max-normalized trajectories of the 1000 most abundant clonotypes were examined with PCA combined with hierarchical clustering. The CD4 or CD8 phenotype of responding clones was assigned using the separately sequenced CD4+ and CD8+ repertoires. Using fastp trimming at Q25 and MiXCR clonotype assembly, TCRdb reanalyzed the public sequencing data and kept in-frame beta chains. Each CDR3 protein gets just one entry, which takes the most common genes and DNA from the rows behind it. TCRdb's processing, not the study's, gives the V and J calls here. The sample contains approximately 490,000 distinct CDR3 sequences, 20% of them found a single time. The ten biggest clones cover around 13% of the sample.

A remark on this clonotype: What antigen it recognizes has not been identified. Base qualities are not at hand, and no much larger clone is one base apart.

PBMCs were isolated by Ficoll-Paque density gradient centrifugation. The rearranged chain carries TRBV19 and TRBJ2-2, with no reliable assignment of the D segment. The source of this sequence is an adult woman who had mild COVID-19 (a few samples of this study predate the infection). The sample titles of this study are shuffled in the database, so cell type and time point are left out; the donor was told from shared clones. Sequencing was done on a sample of PBMCs or a T cell subset sorted from them (not recorded which). The CDR3 amino acid sequence is: CASSIQADTGELFF. DNA sequence: TGTGCCAGTAGTATACAGGCGGACACCGGGGAGCTGTTTTTT.